Detailed here is one T cell receptor (beta chain). This entry comes from a study of blood T cell repertoires in COVID-19. Study as a whole: Researchers got acute and convalescent COVID-19 samples from the United States, Italy and Spain. Sample material is recorded as cDNA or gDNA derived from T cells, B-cell-depleted T cells, or PBMCs.

TCRdb keeps only in-frame clones here, not all; method: immunoSEQ multiplex PCR. The table records roughly 150,000 clones, 80% of them present only once. Sequencing input: peripheral blood. The clonotype was recovered from a man in his fifties or sixties with acute or convalescent COVID-19.

CDR3 region: CASSYGDRYTEAFF. The CDR3 DNA follows: TGTGCCAGCAGTTACGGGGACAGGTACACTGAAGCTTTCTTT. The chain links TRBV6-5 to TRBJ1-1; 8 bases agree with TRBD1. The CDR3 covers 14 residues. The V gene's germline CDR1 is MNHEY and CDR2 SVGAGI. With V trimmed by 2 bases and J by 3 bases, 2 bases remained unmatched.